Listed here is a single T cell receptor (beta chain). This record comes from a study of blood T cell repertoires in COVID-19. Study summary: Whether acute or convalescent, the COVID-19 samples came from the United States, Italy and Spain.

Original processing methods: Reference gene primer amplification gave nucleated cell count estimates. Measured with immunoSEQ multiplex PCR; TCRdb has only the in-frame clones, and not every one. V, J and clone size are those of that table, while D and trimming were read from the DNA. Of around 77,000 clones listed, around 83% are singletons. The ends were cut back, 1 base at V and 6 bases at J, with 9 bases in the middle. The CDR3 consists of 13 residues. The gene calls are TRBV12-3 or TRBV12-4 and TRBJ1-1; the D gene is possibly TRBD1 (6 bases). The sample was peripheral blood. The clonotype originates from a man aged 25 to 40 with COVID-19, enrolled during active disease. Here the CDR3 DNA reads TGTGCCAGCAGTTTAGGGGCAGGGGCTGAAGCTTTCTTT. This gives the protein CASSLGAGAEAFF.